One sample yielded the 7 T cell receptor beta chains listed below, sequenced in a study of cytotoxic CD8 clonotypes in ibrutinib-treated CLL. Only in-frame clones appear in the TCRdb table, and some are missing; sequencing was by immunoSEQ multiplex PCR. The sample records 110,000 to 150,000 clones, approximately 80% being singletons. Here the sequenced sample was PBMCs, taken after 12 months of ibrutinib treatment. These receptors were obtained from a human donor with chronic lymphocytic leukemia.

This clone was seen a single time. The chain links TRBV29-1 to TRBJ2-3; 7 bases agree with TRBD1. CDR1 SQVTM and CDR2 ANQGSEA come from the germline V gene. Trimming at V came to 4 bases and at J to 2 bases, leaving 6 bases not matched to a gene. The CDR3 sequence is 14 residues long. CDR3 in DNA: TGCAGCGTTGGAATAGGACAGGTCACAGATACGCAGTATTTT. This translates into CSVGIGQVTDTQYF.

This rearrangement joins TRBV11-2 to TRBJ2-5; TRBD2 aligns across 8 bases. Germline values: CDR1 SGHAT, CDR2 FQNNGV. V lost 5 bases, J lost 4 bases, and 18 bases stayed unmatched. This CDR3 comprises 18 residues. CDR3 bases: TGTGCCAGCAGCCTCCCTCTCGACTGGCGGGAGGATGGAGAGACCCAGTACTTC. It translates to CASSLPLDWREDGETQYF.

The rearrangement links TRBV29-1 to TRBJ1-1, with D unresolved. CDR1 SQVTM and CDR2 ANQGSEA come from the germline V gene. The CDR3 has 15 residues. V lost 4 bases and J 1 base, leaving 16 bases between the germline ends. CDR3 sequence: CSVAFKGSGNTEAFF. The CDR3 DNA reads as TGCAGCGTTGCTTTCAAGGGTTCAGGGAACACTGAAGCTTTCTTT.

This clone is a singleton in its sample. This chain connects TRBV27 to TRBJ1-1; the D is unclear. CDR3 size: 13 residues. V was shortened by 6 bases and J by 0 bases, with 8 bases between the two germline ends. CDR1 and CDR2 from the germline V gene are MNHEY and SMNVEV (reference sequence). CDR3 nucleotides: TGTGCCAGCAGCTTAATTCTGAACACTGAAGCTTTCTTT. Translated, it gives CASSLILNTEAFF.

The DNA for the CDR3 is TGTGCCAGCAGCACTACGGACAGATTCAATGAGCAGTTCTTC. Translated: CASSTTDRFNEQFF. The V and J genes are TRBV5-4 and TRBJ2-1, with D tentatively TRBD1 (6 bases). Germline CDR1 SGHNT, CDR2 YYREEE (reference sequence). V lost 4 bases to trimming and J lost 6 bases, with 14 bases between them. The CDR3 is made up of 14 amino acids.

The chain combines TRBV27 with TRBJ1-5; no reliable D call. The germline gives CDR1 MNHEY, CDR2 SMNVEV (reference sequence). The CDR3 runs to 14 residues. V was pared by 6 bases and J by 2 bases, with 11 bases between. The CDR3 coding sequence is TGTGCCAGCAGATCCTACTTAGGCAATCAGCCCCAGCATTTT. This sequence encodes CASRSYLGNQPQHF.

As DNA, the CDR3 is TGTGCCAGCAGCTTCGGCCGAGCGACCCAGTACTTC. It is translated as CASSFGRATQYF. The J gene is TRBJ2-5, the V gene TRBV7-2; D gene unclear. CDR1 and CDR2 (germline): SGHTA, FQGNSA. The V gene lost 3 bases and the J gene lost 7 bases, with 9 bases spanning the gap. This CDR3 is 12 amino acids long. Full variable domain (outside the CDR3, taken from reference TRBV7-2 and TRBJ2-5): GAGVSQSPSNKVTEKGKDVELRCDPISGHTALYWYRQSLGQGLEFLIYFQGNSAPDKSGLPSDRFSAERTGGSVSTLTIQRTQQEDSAVYLCASSFGRATQYFGPGTRLLVL.